The 23 T cell receptor beta chains given below trace back to one sample, sequenced in a study of breast tumors, draining lymph nodes, adjacent tissues. Axillary draining lymph nodes of breast cancer patients supplied the node samples. MiXCR, applied by TCRdb to the multiplex PCR reads, yields one record per CDR3 protein. The sample lists some 130,000 distinct CDR3 sequences; 15% to 20% were seen once. Sample: axillary lymph node tissue. The receptors here all came from a female donor with breast cancer. Some clones in this sample may be carry-over from other donors' samples.

This clonotype has a count of ten or more. This rearrangement joins TRBV4-2 to TRBJ2-7; the D gene is possibly TRBD1 (6 bases). The CDR3 is made up of 14 amino acids. The germline V and J ends were trimmed by 4 bases and 3 bases, with 13 bases remaining between them. CDR1 and CDR2 from the germline V gene are LGHNA and YNFKEQ. This CDR3 is CASSPSGHYYEQYF. In DNA, the CDR3 is TGTGCCAGCAGCCCCTCGGGACATTACTACGAGCAGTACTTC.

This clonotype has ten or more counts. The chain combines TRBV20-1 with TRBJ2-7; weak D call: TRBD1 (5 bases). This CDR3 has 13 amino acids. Trimming cost V 6 bases and J 1 base, with 13 bases left between them. CDR1 is DFQATT, CDR2 SNEGSKA, per germline (reference sequence). CDR3 sequence (DNA): TGCAGTGCCACACCAGGGAATTCCTACGAGCAGTACTTC. It is translated as CSATPGNSYEQYF.

This clonotype was detected ten times or more. This sequence joins TRBV12-3 or TRBV12-4 and TRBJ2-3; the D is unclear. Between the trimmed V and J ends, which lost 1 base and 9 bases, there was a span of 8 bases. The CDR3 loop spans 12 amino acids. This CDR3 reads CASSLELGTQYF. DNA for the CDR3: TGTGCCAGCAGTTTAGAGTTGGGGACGCAGTATTTT.

The chain has TRBV19 and TRBJ1-4; D perhaps matches TRBD1 (6 bases). The CDR3 covers 15 residues. With 5 bases removed from V and 7 bases from J, the gap between germline ends came to 17 bases. Germline CDR1 reads LNHDA; CDR2 reads SQIVND (reference sequence). The CDR3: CASSPQMSRGEKLFF. CDR3 DNA: TGTGCCAGTAGTCCCCAGATGTCCAGGGGTGAAAAACTGTTTTTT.

At least ten counts were recorded for this clonotype. This sequence joins TRBV2 and TRBJ2-1, with D tentatively TRBD1 (6 bases). This CDR3 is 14 amino acids long. Germline V gene lookup returns CDR1 SNHLY and CDR2 FYNNEI. The germline V and J ends were trimmed by 7 bases and 6 bases, with 16 bases remaining between them. The CDR3 sequence is CASTLSGQRNEQFF. CDR3 sequence (DNA): TGTGCCAGCACTCTATCGGGACAACGCAATGAGCAGTTCTTC.

In this sample, this clonotype turned up many times. The rearrangement links TRBV9 to TRBJ2-3; D not resolved. The CDR3 has 15 residues. Trimming took off 0 bases at V and 2 bases at J, with 10 bases between the two ends. CDR1 and CDR2 (germline): SGDLS, YYNGEE. The CDR3 loop reads CASSVVPSNTDTQYF. The CDR3 DNA reads as TGTGCCAGCAGCGTAGTCCCCAGCAACACAGATACGCAGTATTTT.

Concerning this clonotype: This could be a read error, since a much larger clone is one nucleotide away. The chain recombines TRBV9 with TRBJ1-2; 9 bases fit TRBD1. Unmatched junction bases numbered 8, after V lost 0 bases and J lost 2 bases. The CDR3 contains 17 residues. Germline V gives CDR1 SGDLS, CDR2 YYNGEE. The CDR3 DNA follows: TGTGCCAGCAGCGTAGCTCGGGACAGGGCTTCGAACTATGGCTACACCTTC. Amino acid sequence: CASSVARDRASNYGYTF.

The V and J genes are TRBV27 and TRBJ2-5; D is unclear. This CDR3 spans 13 amino acids. Between the trimmed V and J ends, which lost 5 bases and 2 bases, there was a span of 9 bases. Germline assignment: CDR1 MNHEY and CDR2 SMNVEV (reference sequence). CDR3 sequence (DNA): TGTGCCAGCAGTGTATTCGGACAAGAGACCCAGTACTTC. Protein: CASSVFGQETQYF.

There are many counts of this clonotype. The rearrangement links TRBV25-1 to TRBJ1-6; possibly TRBD1 for D (6 bases). The CDR3 is made up of 16 amino acids. With 3 bases removed from V and 7 bases from J, the gap between germline ends came to 16 bases. Germline values: CDR1 MGHDK, CDR2 SYGVNS. The CDR3 sequence is CASSDLTQGFNSPLHF. In DNA, the CDR3 is TGTGCCAGCAGTGATTTGACCCAGGGGTTCAATTCACCCCTCCACTTT.

As concerns this clonotype: Being one base from a much bigger clone, this may be a read error. The conserved closing phenylalanine or tryptophan is absent in this CDR3, likely reflecting a read error. The rearrangement uses TRBV20-1 and TRBJ2-5; 15 bases are a match to TRBD2. Germline-derived CDR1 and CDR2 are DFQATT and SNEGSKA (reference sequence). The CDR3 has 16 residues. V was clipped by 5 bases and J by 2 bases; unmatched bases: 6. CDR3 nucleotide sequence: TGCAGTGCTGGGACTAGCGGGGGGAGGGGTCAAGAGACCCAGTACTCC. Translated, it gives CSAGTSGGRGQETQYS.

This clonotype has at least ten counts. The gene calls are TRBV29-1 and TRBJ2-1, with unresolved D. The CDR3 runs to 13 residues. Trimming removed 5 bases at V and 4 bases at J, with 12 bases between. Germline lookup yields CDR1 SQVTM and CDR2 ANQGSEA. As DNA, the CDR3 is TGCAGCGTTACGAAAATGGATTACAATGAGCAGTTCTTC. This codes for CSVTKMDYNEQFF.

On this clonotype: This may be a read error: a much more frequent sequence differs by one nucleotide. J is TRBJ1-6 and V is TRBV18; D may be TRBD1 (5 bases). CDR1 and CDR2 from the germline V gene are KGHSH and LQKENI. The CDR3 is 15 amino acids. CDR3 coding DNA: TGTGCCAGCTCACCGTGGGACGGCGATAATTCACCCCCCCACTTT. Amino acid sequence: CASSPWDGDNSPPHF.

Note on this clonotype: Germline and junction disagree at one end, which may indicate a read error. CDR3 region: CASSERGVSEKLCF. CDR3 DNA: TGTGCCAGCAGCGAGAGGGGGGTTAGTGAAAAACTGTGTTTT. The chain carries TRBV9 and TRBJ1-4; TRBD1 might be the D (6 bases). This CDR3 comprises 14 residues. Germline values: CDR1 SGDLS, CDR2 YYNGEE.

In its sample, this clonotype was seen many times. The genes are TRBV6-6 and TRBJ1-5, with 7 bases matching TRBD1. Trimming cost V 0 bases and J 5 bases; bases outside gene matches: 7. This CDR3 is 16 amino acids long. Germline V gene sequence: CDR1 MNHNY, CDR2 SVGAGI (reference sequence). The CDR3 loop reads CASSYSTGQPHQPQHF. CDR3 in DNA: TGTGCCAGCAGTTACTCGACGGGACAGCCACATCAGCCCCAGCATTTT.

This clonotype appeared many times. The V gene is TRBV20-1, the J gene TRBJ2-1, with D possibly being TRBD1 (6 bases). Germline lookup yields CDR1 DFQATT and CDR2 SNEGSKA (reference sequence). The ends were cut back, 2 bases at V and 1 base at J, with 12 bases in the middle. CDR3 length: 15 amino acids. In DNA form, the CDR3 reads TGCAGTGCTAGAAAATCAGGGGTGTCCTACAATGAGCAGTTCTTC. It is translated as CSARKSGVSYNEQFF.

This clonotype showed up many times. V usage is TRBV30 and J usage is TRBJ2-7; D not resolved. Per the germline V gene, CDR1 is GTSNPN and CDR2 is SVGIG (reference sequence). Trimming left V 0 bases short and J 6 bases short, with 18 bases between. The CDR3 runs 15 residues. In nucleotides, the CDR3 is TGTGCCTGGAGTGTGAGTAGCCGAATCTCAGTCGAGCAGTACTTC. Translation: CAWSVSSRISVEQYF.

This clonotype was recorded many times. CDR3 region: CSANSGRSGDTQYF. Here the CDR3 DNA reads TGCAGTGCTAACAGCGGGAGGTCGGGTGATACGCAGTATTTT. The V call is TRBV20-1, the J call TRBJ2-3, with 9 nucleotides matching TRBD2. CDR1 is DFQATT and CDR2 is SNEGSKA in the germline V gene (reference sequence). The CDR3 is 14 amino acids. V shed 4 bases and J 6 bases; nucleotides not matched to a gene: 8.

This clonotype was counted many times. The J gene is TRBJ2-7, the V gene TRBV14, with D possibly being TRBD1 (6 bases). This CDR3 spans 14 amino acids. The germline V gene encodes CDR1 SGHDN and CDR2 FVKESK. The V end was cut by 6 bases, the J end by 5 bases, with 17 bases between. CDR3 residues: CASSRGAGVHEQYF. CDR3 nucleotides: TGTGCCAGCAGTCGTGGGGCAGGGGTCCACGAGCAGTACTTC.

This chain connects TRBV6-2 or TRBV6-3 to TRBJ2-6, with TRBD2 matching 14 bases. The CDR3 is 20 amino acids. The V and J ends lost 0 bases and 1 base, in that order; junction bases with no gene match: 5. Per germline, CDR1 MNHEY and CDR2 SVGEGT. As DNA, the CDR3 is TGTGCCAGCAGTTACTCCGGACTAGCGGGAGGAGAATCTGGGGCCAACGTCCTGACTTTC. It specifies CASSYSGLAGGESGANVLTF.

This clonotype was counted many times. The chain couples TRBV2 to TRBJ2-5; the match to TRBD2 covers 13 bases. J was trimmed by 5 bases and V by 11 bases; bases with no gene match: 11. Per germline, CDR1 SNHLY and CDR2 FYNNEI. CDR3 length: 15 amino acids. The CDR3 region is CAGKKLAGGPETQYF. The CDR3 nucleotides read TGTGCCGGAAAAAAACTAGCGGGAGGGCCCGAGACCCAGTACTTC. The full variable domain, in which reference TRBV2 and TRBJ2-5 provide the parts outside the CDR3, is EPEVTQTPSHQVTQMGQEVILRCVPISNHLYFYWYRQILGQKVEFLVSFYNNEISEKSEIFDDQFSVERPDGSNFTLKIRSTKLEDSAMYFCAGKKLAGGPETQYFGPGTRLLVL.

Remarks on this clonotype: This is likely a read error, given that the CDR3 carries no conserved phenylalanine or tryptophan at its end. This rearrangement joins TRBV13 to TRBJ1-4; D unresolved. From germline, CDR1 is PRHDT and CDR2 FYEKMQ (reference sequence). Trimming removed 3 bases from V and 3 bases from J, with 20 bases in between. CDR3 length: 18 amino acids. CDR3 in DNA: TGTGCCAGCAGCTTTATCCCTATAAACCGGGGTCCTAATGAAAAACTGTTTTGT. It is translated as CASSFIPINRGPNEKLFC.

This clonotype was observed at least ten times. The chain has TRBV14 and TRBJ2-5; D is undetermined. Germline CDR1 reads SGHDN; CDR2 reads FVKESK. The CDR3 extends over 14 amino acids. With 0 bases removed from V and 0 bases from J, the gap between germline ends came to 5 bases. The CDR3 spells CASSQEEYQETQYF. The DNA for the CDR3 is TGTGCCAGCAGCCAAGAAGAATACCAAGAGACCCAGTACTTC.

The rearrangement joins TRBV6-6 to TRBJ2-3, with 10 nucleotides matching TRBD2. The V segment lost 6 bases and the J segment 2 bases; nucleotides outside the gene matches: 8. The CDR3 spans 16 residues. From germline, CDR1 is MNHNY and CDR2 SVGAGI (reference sequence). The CDR3 is CASSQPLAGVTDTQYF. CDR3 coding DNA: TGTGCCAGCAGCCAACCCCTAGCGGGAGTCACAGATACGCAGTATTTT.